This T cell receptor (beta chain) is drawn from a study of T cell responses to AZD1222 COVID-19 vaccine. Notes on the study in general: Per reports, nearly half of all spike-specific TCRs target regions that are unmutated in variants. Baseline serology detected seropositivity in only 5 to 7 AZD1222 recipients. Repertoires in all cases were sampled only once the peak T cell response had passed.

The CDR3 runs to 16 residues. Losses at the gene ends were 5 bases for V and 7 bases for J; bases not matched to a gene: 10. The germline V gene encodes CDR1 MNHEY and CDR2 SMNVEV (reference sequence). Sequenced by immunoSEQ multiplex PCR; TCRdb stores in-frame clones only, minus some. The sample carries about 83,000 clones, 80% to 95% recorded once. In regard to this clone: Its antigen is unknown.

The rearrangement links TRBV27 to TRBJ2-1; 11 nucleotides match TRBD2. The sample here was peripheral blood, taken on day 0 of MenACWY control vaccination. The TCR was taken from an adult in good health. CDR3 DNA: TGTGCCAGCAGTCTTGTAGCGGGAGGGTTTCGGAATGAGCAGTTCTTC. Its translation is CASSLVAGGFRNEQFF.